The 15 T cell receptor beta chains presented below share a single source sample, sequenced in a study of shared clonotypes between healthy human individuals (dated by TCRdb to 2020 to 2022). The library came from the immunoSEQ multiplex PCR assay. TCRdb provides this immuneACCESS table in a form limited to in-frame rearrangements. Some clones are lacking; in checked studies, under half of them reflect an unresolved V gene, and why the rest are absent is not known. Here the sample has approximately 2.1 million clones; 85% to 95% occur a single time. Clones ranked in the top ten supply about 0.39% of the sample. Sequenced input: naive CD4+ T cells from PBMCs. What this sample's cell subset or site label stands for: CD45RA+ positively selected. The receptors were gathered from a man aged 18 to 29 in good health. Some clones in this sample may be carry-over from other donors' samples.

The chain links TRBV25-1 to TRBJ2-7; 7 bases fit TRBD2. The V segment lost 3 bases and the J segment 4 bases; nucleotides outside the gene matches: 9. The CDR3 consists of 15 residues. CDR1 and CDR2 from the germline V gene are MGHDK and SYGVNS. CDR3 sequence: CASSDDEGGPYEQYF. The CDR3 region has the DNA TGTGCCAGCAGTGATGATGAGGGAGGGCCTTACGAGCAGTACTTC.

CDR3 nucleotides: TGTGCCAGCAGTTTAGTTGGCATCAATCAGCCCCAGCATTTT. It translates to CASSLVGINQPQHF. The V and J genes are TRBV27 and TRBJ1-5; no clear D gene. Between the trimmed V and J ends, which lost 2 bases and 3 bases, there was a span of 8 bases. Germline values: CDR1 MNHEY, CDR2 SMNVEV (reference sequence). The CDR3 runs to 14 residues.

The rearrangement links TRBV4-2 to TRBJ2-1; TRBD2 matches at 10 bases. Germline V gene lookup returns CDR1 LGHNA and CDR2 YNFKEQ. This CDR3 is built from 17 residues. V shed 0 bases and J 10 bases; nucleotides not matched to a gene: 12. In nucleotides, the CDR3 is TGTGCCAGCAGCCAAGAGGCAGGACTAGCGGATCCGCCAGAGCAGTTCTTC. It yields the protein CASSQEAGLADPPEQFF.

Of note for this clone: This specimen includes other DNA sequences encoding the same CDR3. This sequence joins TRBV7-2 and TRBJ1-5; D unresolved. The CDR3 is 12 amino acids. The V end lost 4 bases, the J end lost 3 bases, and 4 bases lay between the germline ends. CDR1 is SGHTA and CDR2 is FQGNSA in the germline V gene. In DNA form, the CDR3 reads TGTGCCAGCAGCTCGCCCAATCAGCCCCAGCATTTT. Protein product: CASSSPNQPQHF.

The V call is TRBV6-1, the J call TRBJ2-5; a possible D gene is TRBD2 (5 bases). V lost 1 base and J 1 base, leaving 7 bases between the germline ends. This CDR3 spans 14 amino acids. CDR1 and CDR2 (germline): MNHNS, SASEGT. Written as DNA, the CDR3 is TGTGCCAGCAGTGAAGGAGGGTTCCAAGAGACCCAGTACTTC. This sequence encodes CASSEGGFQETQYF.

The chain has TRBV19 and TRBJ1-5; no reliable D call. In germline, CDR1 is LNHDA, CDR2 SQIVND (reference sequence). Trimming shortened V by 5 bases and J by 10 bases, and 15 bases separated the two germline ends. The CDR3 has 13 amino acids. CDR3 nucleotides: TGTGCCAGTAGTCCCGACGGAGCTACACCCCAGCATTTT. Amino acid sequence: CASSPDGATPQHF.

The gene calls are TRBV2 and TRBJ2-2; unclear D gene. With 6 bases removed from V and 7 bases from J, the gap between germline ends came to 12 bases. The germline V gene encodes CDR1 SNHLY and CDR2 FYNNEI. The CDR3 is 13 residues long. CDR3: CASRAALGGELFF. The CDR3, as DNA: TGTGCCAGCAGGGCAGCTCTGGGCGGGGAGCTGTTTTTT.

The CDR3 is CASSSPPGQGTEAFF. The CDR3 bases are TGCGCCAGCAGCTCCCCCCCGGGACAGGGCACTGAAGCTTTCTTT. The rearrangement joins TRBV5-1 to TRBJ1-1, with TRBD1 matching 9 bases. CDR3 length equals 15 residues. J gave up 4 bases and V 3 bases, and 7 bases lay outside the gene matches. Germline-derived CDR1 and CDR2 are SGHRS and YFSETQ.

The chain carries TRBV29-1 and TRBJ2-5; 7 nucleotides align to TRBD1. Germline CDR1 and CDR2: SQVTM and ANQGSEA. V was clipped by 2 bases and J by 4 bases; unmatched bases: 1. The CDR3 length is 12 residues. CDR3 DNA sequence: TGCAGCGTTGAACCAGGGGGAGAGACCCAGTACTTC. This codes for CSVEPGGETQYF. The variable domain in full, with the rest retrieved from reference TRBV29-1 and TRBJ2-5, is SAVISQKPSRDICQRGTSLTIQCQVDSQVTMMFWYRQQPGQSLTLIATANQGSEATYESGFVIDKFPISRPNLTFSTLTVSNMSPEDSSIYLCSVEPGGETQYFGPGTRLLVL.

The J gene is TRBJ2-1, the V gene TRBV6-6; perhaps TRBD1 as D (6 bases). The CDR3 extends over 16 amino acids. Trimming took 6 bases from V and 1 from J, leaving 16 bases between them. The germline CDR1 and CDR2 sequences are MNHNY and SVGAGI (reference sequence). Written as DNA, the CDR3 is TGTGCCAGCAGGGTTTACGGTCAGGGGTCCTACAATGAGCAGTTCTTC. Its protein product is CASRVYGQGSYNEQFF.

This sequence joins TRBV19 and TRBJ1-4; D possibly corresponds to TRBD1 (6 bases). V was cut by 8 bases and J by 7 bases, with 17 bases left in between. The CDR3 totals 14 residues. Per the germline V gene, CDR1 is LNHDA and CDR2 is SQIVND (reference sequence). The CDR3 here is CASREGGKSEKLFF. CDR3 DNA sequence: TGTGCCAGTCGAGAAGGGGGGAAGAGTGAAAAACTGTTTTTT.

J is TRBJ2-7 and V is TRBV6-1, with a weak D call TRBD2 (6 bases). Germline values: CDR1 MNHNS, CDR2 SASEGT. This CDR3 is 14 amino acids long. V shed 3 bases and J shed 3 bases, with 12 bases lying between them. The CDR3 protein is CASSEGGTLYEQYF. DNA for the CDR3: TGTGCCAGCAGTGAGGGCGGGACTCTCTACGAGCAGTACTTC.

The chain employs TRBV2 and TRBJ2-2; D is uncertain. The CDR3 spans 14 residues. Germline V lookup: CDR1 SNHLY, CDR2 FYNNEI. The V gene lost 2 bases and the J gene lost 7 bases, with 11 bases spanning the gap. The CDR3 spells CASSESVARGELFF. DNA of the CDR3: TGTGCCAGCAGTGAAAGTGTAGCACGCGGGGAGCTGTTTTTT.

The chain employs TRBV7-2 and TRBJ2-3; no definite D call. Between the trimmed V and J ends, which lost 5 bases and 2 bases, there was a span of 17 bases. Germline CDR1 SGHTA, CDR2 FQGNSA. This CDR3 comprises 16 residues. The CDR3 DNA reads as TGTGCCAGCAGCCTGCAAGGACGGTCGTTCACAGATACGCAGTATTTT. Protein sequence: CASSLQGRSFTDTQYF.

About this clone itself: The same CDR3 arises from other DNA sequences in this sample as well. V usage is TRBV5-1 and J usage is TRBJ1-1; D gene unclear. The CDR3 has 13 residues. V was pared by 1 base and J by 1 base, with 5 bases between. Germline CDR1 SGHRS, CDR2 YFSETQ. The CDR3 here is CASSLTANTEAFF. Written as DNA, the CDR3 is TGCGCCAGCAGCTTGACAGCGAACACTGAAGCTTTCTTT.